Shown below are 15 T cell receptor beta chains from a single sample sequenced in a study of T-cell memory formation after mild COVID-19. TCRdb itself ran the 5' RACE reads through MiXCR, one entry per CDR3 protein. The table includes approximately 150,000 distinct CDR3 sequences, roughly 19% detected once. Material for sequencing was PBMCs or a T cell subset sorted from them (not recorded which). The receptors were sampled from an adult woman who had mild COVID-19 (a few samples of this study predate the infection). Cell type and time point are not known.

The chain uses TRBV6-5 and TRBJ1-1; D is perhaps TRBD1 (6 bases). V lost 4 bases and J lost 2, with 14 bases in between. Germline V gene data show CDR1 as MNHEY and CDR2 as SVGAGI. This CDR3 contains 15 residues. In DNA form, the CDR3 reads TGTGCCAGCAGTTTCGGGGGGGCTAGCAACACTGAAGCTTTCTTT. This encodes CASSFGGASNTEAFF.

There are many counts of this clonotype. The rearrangement uses TRBV29-1 and TRBJ2-5; D tentatively reads TRBD1 or TRBD2 (6 bases each). Germline V gives CDR1 SQVTM, CDR2 ANQGSEA. V was shortened by 5 bases and J by 2 bases, with 9 bases between the two germline ends. The CDR3 consists of 12 residues. CDR3 loop: CSVRGTQETQYF. CDR3 sequence (DNA): TGCAGCGTTCGCGGGACACAAGAGACCCAGTACTTC.

This clonotype was found a few times. V is TRBV29-1 and J is TRBJ1-1; 11 bases agree with TRBD1. This CDR3 spans 16 amino acids. The junction had 8 bases not matched to a gene; V was cut back by 4 bases and J by 1 base. Per germline, CDR1 SQVTM and CDR2 ANQGSEA. CDR3: CSVVSQGQGANTEAFF. The DNA for the CDR3 is TGCAGCGTTGTGAGCCAAGGACAGGGGGCGAACACTGAAGCTTTCTTT.

The gene calls are TRBV20-1 and TRBJ2-1; 12 positions agree with TRBD2. The CDR3 has 17 residues. With V trimmed by 1 base and J by 8 bases, 12 bases remained unmatched. CDR1 is DFQATT and CDR2 is SNEGSKA in the germline V gene (reference sequence). The CDR3 spells CSARVGLAGGPSDEQFF. In DNA, the CDR3 is TGCAGTGCTAGAGTAGGGCTAGCGGGGGGGCCGTCGGATGAGCAGTTCTTC.

This clonotype was detected ten times or more. This chain uses TRBV18 with TRBJ1-1; D not resolved. The V end lost 0 bases, the J end lost 5 bases, and 13 bases lay between the germline ends. The CDR3 is 15 amino acids. Per germline, CDR1 KGHSH and CDR2 LQKENI. CDR3 residues: CASSPPIMGRTEAFF. For the CDR3, the DNA is TGTGCCAGCTCACCACCGATAATGGGGAGAACTGAAGCTTTCTTT.

In this sample, this clonotype turned up a few times. CDR3: CASSLDASFNTEAFF. CDR3 bases: TGTGCCAGCAGCTTGGATGCTTCCTTTAACACTGAAGCTTTCTTT. The genes are TRBV5-5 and TRBJ1-1; D is unclear. The CDR3 covers 15 residues. The germline V gene has CDR1 SGHKS and CDR2 YYEKEE (reference sequence). Trimming removed 0 bases at V and 2 bases at J, with 11 bases between.

This chain connects TRBV7-9 to TRBJ1-5; 10 nucleotides align to TRBD1. This CDR3 is built from 13 residues. With V trimmed by 4 bases and J by 8 bases, 2 bases remained unmatched. Germline V gene data show CDR1 as SEHNR and CDR2 as FQNEAQ (reference sequence). CDR3 in amino acids: CASSSGQGKPQHF. The CDR3 nucleotides read TGTGCCAGCAGCTCGGGACAGGGGAAGCCCCAGCATTTT. The entire variable domain, with the rest obtained from reference TRBV7-9 and TRBJ1-5, is as follows: DTGVSQNPRHKITKRGQNVTFRCDPISEHNRLYWYRQTLGQGPEFLTYFQNEAQLEKSRLLSDRFSAERPKGSFSTLEIQRTEQGDSAMYLCASSSGQGKPQHFGDGTRLSIL.

This clonotype was counted ten times or more. This chain connects TRBV4-1 to TRBJ1-1, with D unclear. This CDR3 spans 13 amino acids. V lost 3 bases and J 2 bases, leaving 7 bases between the germline ends. Germline V gives CDR1 MGHRA, CDR2 YSYEKL. The CDR3 DNA sequence: TGCGCCAGCAGCCACCCTCTTAACACTGAAGCTTTCTTT. Encoded protein: CASSHPLNTEAFF.

V usage is TRBV6-2 or TRBV6-3 and J usage is TRBJ2-2; the match to TRBD2 covers 7 bases. With V trimmed by 3 bases and J by 5 bases, 6 bases remained unmatched. Germline CDR1 and CDR2: MNHEY and SVGEGT. The CDR3 sequence is 15 residues long. CDR3 sequence: CASSYPGGGTGELFF. The DNA of the CDR3 is TGTGCCAGCAGTTATCCAGGCGGGGGAACCGGGGAGCTGTTTTTT.

This clonotype occurred a few times. The chain couples TRBV24-1 to TRBJ2-7, with D possibly called TRBD1 or TRBD2 (5 bases each). Germline CDR1 and CDR2: KGHDR and SFDVKD. CDR3 length: 15 residues. Trimming removed 4 bases from V and 5 bases from J, with 17 bases in between. CDR3 coding DNA: TGTGCCACCAGTGACTCGGGACGGGGAACGGACGAGCAGTACTTC. It encodes CATSDSGRGTDEQYF.

The rearrangement uses TRBV15 and TRBJ2-1; a possible D gene is TRBD2 (6 bases). The V gene lost 0 bases and the J gene lost 13 bases, with 13 bases spanning the gap. Germline lookup yields CDR1 LNHNV and CDR2 YYDKDF (reference sequence). This CDR3 contains 13 residues. CDR3 coding DNA: TGTGCCACCAGCAGAGAAATCCTAGCGAACCAGTTCTTC. Protein product: CATSREILANQFF.

This clonotype was counted a single time. This chain uses TRBV5-6 with TRBJ2-5; D not resolved. V lost 6 bases, J lost 2 bases, and 5 bases lay in between. CDR1 is SGHDT, CDR2 YYEEEE, per germline. The CDR3 spans 11 residues. CDR3 nucleotides: TGTGCCAGCAAGCATCAAGAGACCCAGTACTTC. Translating it yields CASKHQETQYF. Full variable domain (rest looked up from reference TRBV5-6 and TRBJ2-5): DAGVTQSPTHLIKTRGQQVTLRCSPKSGHDTVSWYQQALGQGPQFIFQYYEEEERQRGNFPDRFSGHQFPNYSSELNVNALLLGDSALYLCASKHQETQYFGPGTRLLVL.

This sequence joins TRBV3-1 and TRBJ1-1; 9 positions agree with TRBD1. CDR1 is LGHDT and CDR2 is YNNKEL in the germline V gene (reference sequence). With 3 bases clipped from V and 9 bases from J, the junction kept 11 bases outside the gene matches. This CDR3 spans 15 amino acids. CDR3: CASSHTAGQGRKAFF. The CDR3 DNA reads as TGTGCCAGCAGCCACACCGCCGGACAGGGGAGAAAAGCTTTCTTT.

There are many counts of this clonotype. This chain joins TRBV5-1 and TRBJ2-3; TRBD2 matches at 10 bases. The length of the CDR3 is 15 residues. J was trimmed by 1 base and V by 6 bases; bases with no gene match: 5. Germline CDR1 reads SGHRS; CDR2 reads YFSETQ. This CDR3 is CASKTAGGGTDTQYF. CDR3 bases: TGCGCCAGCAAGACAGCGGGAGGGGGCACAGATACGCAGTATTTT. The variable domain in full, with the rest retrieved from reference TRBV5-1 and TRBJ2-3, is KAGVTQTPRYLIKTRGQQVTLSCSPISGHRSVSWYQQTPGQGLQFLFEYFSETQRNKGNFPGRFSGRQFSNSRSEMNVSTLELGDSALYLCASKTAGGGTDTQYFGPGTRLTVL.

This clonotype turned up a few times. The gene calls are TRBV6-1 and TRBJ2-5; D is ambiguous. Trimming shortened V by 8 bases and J by 4 bases, and 5 bases separated the two germline ends. Per germline, CDR1 MNHNS and CDR2 SASEGT. CDR3 size: 10 residues. CDR3 amino acids: CASLLETQYF. CDR3 DNA sequence: TGTGCCAGCTTATTAGAGACCCAGTACTTC.